A single sample is the source of the 3 T cell receptor beta chains below, sequenced in a study of T-cell reconstitution after alpha-beta-depleted transplantation in children. Unique molecular identifiers were incorporated during preparation of the TCRbeta library. Via MiXCR, TCRdb re-called the PCR reads, giving one row per CDR3 protein. This sample has hundreds of thousands of distinct CDR3 sequences; approximately 14% occur once, and the top ten carry 0.79%. The input for sequencing was PBMCs, taken before TCRalphabeta/CD19-depleted stem cell transplant. The source of these receptors is a girl aged 2-9 years with congenital amegakaryocytic thrombocytopenia, due to receive a stem cell transplant.

This clonotype appeared many times. This chain connects TRBV20-1 to TRBJ1-1; D is perhaps TRBD1 (6 bases). This CDR3 is built from 14 residues. In germline, CDR1 is DFQATT, CDR2 SNEGSKA (reference sequence). This chain's CDR3 is CSAPDSLLNTEAFF. CDR3 bases: TGCAGCGCCCCGGACAGCTTATTGAACACTGAAGCTTTCTTT.

This clonotype was seen at least ten times. The chain has TRBV6-1 and TRBJ2-1, with no clear D. V was pared by 3 bases and J by 4 bases, with 7 bases between. CDR1 and CDR2 from the germline V gene are MNHNS and SASEGT. CDR3 length: 13 residues. The CDR3, as DNA: TGTGCCAGCAGTGAGACACTGTACAATGAGCAGTTCTTC. Its protein is CASSETLYNEQFF.

This clonotype was picked up a small number of times. This sequence joins TRBV20-1 and TRBJ2-7; perhaps TRBD2 as D (5 bases). Per germline, CDR1 DFQATT and CDR2 SNEGSKA (reference sequence). The CDR3 covers 12 residues. Between the trimmed V and J ends, which lost 5 bases and 6 bases, there was a span of 14 bases. CDR3 amino acids: CSALDFYPEQYF. The CDR3, as DNA: TGCAGTGCTCTGGACTTTTATCCCGAGCAGTACTTC.